Following are 2 T cell receptor beta chains from one sample sequenced in a study of T cell responses to AZD1222 COVID-19 vaccine. Some clones are missing from TCRdb's copy, which holds only in-frame ones; the method was immunoSEQ multiplex PCR. The table records roughly 100,000 clones, 91% of them present only once. The sample was peripheral blood, taken on day 0 of AZD1222 vaccination. Every receptor here comes from an adult in good health.

This clone was recorded once. V usage is TRBV27 and J usage is TRBJ1-2; D gene unclear. The CDR3 has 14 residues. The V gene lost 4 bases and the J gene lost 8 bases, with 17 bases spanning the gap. Germline-derived CDR1 and CDR2 are MNHEY and SMNVEV (reference sequence). CDR3 protein: CASSSVDGRGGYTF. In nucleotides, the CDR3 is TGTGCCAGCAGTTCCGTGGACGGACGCGGGGGCTACACCTTC.

This CDR3 reads CASSGRGQSSTDTQYF. The CDR3 nucleotides read TGTGCCAGCAGCGGCCGGGGACAGAGTAGCACAGATACGCAGTATTTT. This chain joins TRBV12-1 and TRBJ2-3; TRBD1, the D gene given by the table, was not confirmed from the DNA. TRBV12-1 is described as a pseudogene. The CDR3 is made up of 16 amino acids.